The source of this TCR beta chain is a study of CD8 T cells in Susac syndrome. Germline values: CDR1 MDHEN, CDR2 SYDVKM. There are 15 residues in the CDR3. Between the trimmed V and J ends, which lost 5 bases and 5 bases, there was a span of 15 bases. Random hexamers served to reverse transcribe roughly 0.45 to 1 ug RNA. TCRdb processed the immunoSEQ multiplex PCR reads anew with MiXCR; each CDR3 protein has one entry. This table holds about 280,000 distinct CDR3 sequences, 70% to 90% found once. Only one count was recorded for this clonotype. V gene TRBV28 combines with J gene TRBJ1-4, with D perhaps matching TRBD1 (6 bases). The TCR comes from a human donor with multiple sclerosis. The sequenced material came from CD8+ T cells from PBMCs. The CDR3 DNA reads TGTGCCAGCAGTGGGCCCGGACAGATCAATGAAAAACTGTTTTTT. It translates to CASSGPGQINEKLFF.